This T cell receptor (beta chain) is drawn from a study of CD8+ T cells in alopecia areata. General study results and limits: Sequences from scalp samples also cover resident alphabeta T cells of normal skin.

CDR1 and CDR2 from the germline V gene are MNHDT and YYDKIL. The trim removed 7 bases at V and 2 bases at J, leaving 2 bases unmatched. CDR3 size: 14 residues. This clone was seen at least ten times. The antigen remains undetermined. These gene names are mouse names. Read data end 4 residues before the CDR3 end; the end is taken from the germline J gene. It was cDNA, reverse transcribed from extracted RNA, that served as the sequencing template. Using immunoSEQ multiplex PCR, the repertoire was profiled, and TCRdb retains in-frame clones only, with some absent. The repertoire has 1,200 to 1,500 clones, none seen only once; the ten largest take about 40%.

The receptor was isolated from a C3H/HeJ mouse with alopecia areata. These mice share the MHC haplotype H2-k. Sample: lesional skin. The chain links TRBV17 to TRBJ2-4; 11 nucleotides align to TRBD2. Partial CDR3 DNA: TGTGCTAGCAAGGGACTGGGGGATCAAAAC. Translated: CASKGLGDQN. The whole CDR3 is CASKGLGDQNTLYF.